The 3 T cell receptor beta chains in this list originate from one sample, sequenced in a study of tumor-infiltrating lymphocytes in primary liver carcinoma. TCR beta cDNA was made from roughly 450 ng total RNA with a constant-region primer. Investigators got TCR beta libraries out of three nested multiplex PCR rounds, done with slightly modified ARM-PCR. With TRBV1-TRBV30 forward primers and a C-beta reverse primer, the first two PCR rounds were run for 10 to 11 cycles each. MiXCR, applied by TCRdb to the multiplex PCR reads, yields one record per CDR3 protein. The repertoire holds around 80,000 distinct CDR3 sequences, with 60% to 75% as singletons. Joint extraction of RNA and DNA used about 17-31 mg of bulk tissue that was unsorted. Sample: liver tumor tissue from sampling region 1. Sample subset: tumor region T1, superior pole. These receptors were collected from a man between 40 and 49 years old with primary liver carcinoma and hepatitis B virus infection.

With respect to this clonotype: The germline gene is not matched at one end of the junction; a read error may be the cause. The chain employs TRBV11-2 and TRBJ2-2; either TRBD1 or TRBD2 may fit D (5 bases each). Germline V gives CDR1 SGHAT, CDR2 FQNNGV. The CDR3 loop spans 15 amino acids. DNA for the CDR3: TGTGCCAACAGCCCAAGCGAGAGGGGTACCGGGGAGCTGTTATTT. Protein: CANSPSERGTGELLF.

This clonotype was found a few times. The chain employs TRBV28 and TRBJ1-2, with D unresolved. The V gene's germline CDR1 is MDHEN and CDR2 SYDVKM. V lost 6 bases and J 4 bases, leaving 18 bases between the germline ends. CDR3 length equals 15 residues. In DNA, the CDR3 is TGTGCCAGCAGCATTGCTGGGTTTTCTTCCTATGGCTACACCTTC. Residues: CASSIAGFSSYGYTF.

Details on this clonotype: Germline is not matched at one junction end, which may reflect a read error. This rearrangement joins TRBV6-6 to TRBJ2-6, with a weak D call TRBD1 (6 bases). The length of the CDR3 is 15 residues. Germline loops: CDR1 MNHNY, CDR2 SVGAGI (reference sequence). The CDR3 sequence: CASCHTGSGANVLAF. The CDR3 DNA reads as TGTGCCAGCTGTCATACAGGGTCTGGGGCCAACGTCCTGGCTTTC.